The 12 T cell receptor beta chains below come from one sample, sequenced in a study of blood T cells in healthy people across ages. For the second PCR, which ran for about 7 to 11 cycles, a sample-barcoded 5' primer and a J-beta primer mix were used. TCRdb independently ran MiXCR on the 5' RACE reads; one entry per CDR3 protein. This table has approximately 1.5 million distinct CDR3 sequences, about 31% appearing once. The specimen was blood. All receptors derive from a woman aged 30 to 39 in good health.

The chain is built from TRBV13 and TRBJ2-1; TRBD1 agrees at 8 bases. The CDR3 is 16 amino acids. Per germline, CDR1 PRHDT and CDR2 FYEKMQ (reference sequence). V gave up 6 bases and J gave up 4 bases; unmatched junction bases: 11. The CDR3 protein is CASSPKPGQEYNEQFF. In DNA, the CDR3 is TGTGCCAGCAGTCCTAAACCGGGACAGGAATACAATGAGCAGTTCTTC.

The rearrangement joins TRBV4-1 to TRBJ2-1; no definite D call. The CDR3 has 16 amino acids. In germline, CDR1 is MGHRA, CDR2 YSYEKL. V lost 2 bases and J lost 6, with 17 bases in between. The CDR3 is CASSQYPNANCNEQFF. The CDR3 nucleotides read TGCGCCAGCAGCCAATATCCAAACGCAAACTGCAATGAGCAGTTCTTC.

J is TRBJ1-6 and V is TRBV15; no reliable D call. CDR1 is LNHNV and CDR2 is YYDKDF in the germline V gene (reference sequence). Trimming took off 3 bases at V and 0 bases at J, with 12 bases between the two ends. The CDR3 has 17 residues. CDR3 residues: CATSSSSGGSYNSPLHF. For the CDR3, the DNA is TGTGCCACCAGCAGCTCGAGTGGAGGCTCCTATAATTCACCCCTCCACTTT. Full variable domain (missing parts from reference TRBV15 and TRBJ1-6): DAMVIQNPRYQVTQFGKPVTLSCSQTLNHNVMYWYQQKSSQAPKLLFHYYDKDFNNEADTPDNFQSRRPNTSFCFLDIRSPGLGDTAMYLCATSSSSGGSYNSPLHFGNGTRLTVT.

The sample holds a few counts of this clonotype. The chain recombines TRBV6-6 with TRBJ1-2; no clear D. Trimming cost V 4 bases and J 0 bases, with 9 bases left between them. The CDR3 sequence is 14 residues long. Germline loops: CDR1 MNHNY, CDR2 SVGAGI (reference sequence). CDR3 in DNA: TGTGCCAGCAGTTTAGACCGTACTAACTATGGCTACACCTTC. This encodes CASSLDRTNYGYTF.

The chain employs TRBV11-2 and TRBJ2-1, with 10 bases identical to TRBD2. The CDR3 extends over 22 amino acids. CDR1 is SGHAT and CDR2 is FQNNGV in the germline V gene. Trimming took 2 bases from V and 1 from J; bases not matched to a gene: 20. CDR3 amino acids: CASSLPRVVAGGPGGSYNEQFF. In DNA, the CDR3 is TGTGCCAGCAGCTTACCCCGCGTAGTAGCGGGGGGCCCGGGGGGTTCCTACAATGAGCAGTTCTTC.

This chain joins TRBV29-1 and TRBJ1-2; 8 nucleotides align to TRBD1. Unmatched junction bases numbered 9, after V lost 4 bases and J lost 8 bases. Germline-derived CDR1 and CDR2 are SQVTM and ANQGSEA. The CDR3 runs 13 residues. CDR3 loop: CSVAPGQEYGYTF. As DNA, the CDR3 is TGCAGCGTTGCTCCGGGACAGGAATACGGCTACACCTTC.

This clonotype was counted at least ten times. The rearrangement joins TRBV20-1 to TRBJ2-3, with 14 nucleotides matching TRBD2. V was clipped by 5 bases and J by 6 bases; unmatched bases: 1. The CDR3 extends over 13 amino acids. Germline V gene lookup returns CDR1 DFQATT and CDR2 SNEGSKA (reference sequence). CDR3 sequence (DNA): TGCAGTGCTCGACTAGCGGGGGGGGATACGCAGTATTTT. It codes for CSARLAGGDTQYF.

This clonotype was detected only a few times. The J gene is TRBJ2-5, the V gene TRBV20-1; TRBD1 is a possible D gene (6 bases). The CDR3 totals 14 residues. The V and J ends lost 0 bases and 5 bases respectively, with 13 bases between them. Germline lookup yields CDR1 DFQATT and CDR2 SNEGSKA (reference sequence). The CDR3 spells CSARDPRGDETQYF. The CDR3 DNA reads TGCAGTGCTAGAGATCCCAGGGGAGATGAGACCCAGTACTTC.

This clonotype was seen a few times. This chain joins TRBV2 and TRBJ2-4; 10 positions agree with TRBD1. The J call may be mistaken, given a closer DNA end match to TRBJ2-7. Germline CDR1 and CDR2: SNHLY and FYNNEI. There are 16 residues in the CDR3. CDR3 sequence reads: CASSLPSDRGFTEQYF. The CDR3 DNA is TGTGCCAGCAGTTTGCCGTCGGACAGGGGGTTCACCGAGCAGTACTTC.

V usage is TRBV7-9 and J usage is TRBJ2-5; 10 positions agree with TRBD2. Per the germline V gene, CDR1 is SEHNR and CDR2 is FQNEAQ (reference sequence). Losses at the gene ends were 4 bases for V and 11 bases for J; bases not matched to a gene: 16. The CDR3 loop spans 16 amino acids. The CDR3 bases are TGTGCCAGCAGCTCCGGAGTGGAGCGGGAGGGAGATGAGCAGTACTTC. It codes for CASSSGVEREGDEQYF.

This CDR3 reads CASSQTRIGNQPQHF. Here the CDR3 DNA reads TGTGCCAGCAGCCAAACAAGGATAGGGAATCAGCCCCAGCATTTT. The chain links TRBV6-6 to TRBJ1-5, with D hard to call. The CDR3 spans 15 residues. V lost 6 bases, J lost 4 bases, and 16 bases lay in between. The germline gives CDR1 MNHNY, CDR2 SVGAGI (reference sequence).

This clonotype was recorded a few times. This chain links TRBV24-1 with TRBJ1-4; possible D gene TRBD1, 6 bases. Germline V CDR1 and CDR2: KGHDR, SFDVKD. Trimming took off 0 bases at V and 5 bases at J, with 9 bases between the two ends. This CDR3 comprises 15 residues. CDR3 in DNA: TGTGCCACCAGTGATTTGGGGGGGCGCAATGAAAAACTGTTTTTT. Translated, it gives CATSDLGGRNEKLFF.